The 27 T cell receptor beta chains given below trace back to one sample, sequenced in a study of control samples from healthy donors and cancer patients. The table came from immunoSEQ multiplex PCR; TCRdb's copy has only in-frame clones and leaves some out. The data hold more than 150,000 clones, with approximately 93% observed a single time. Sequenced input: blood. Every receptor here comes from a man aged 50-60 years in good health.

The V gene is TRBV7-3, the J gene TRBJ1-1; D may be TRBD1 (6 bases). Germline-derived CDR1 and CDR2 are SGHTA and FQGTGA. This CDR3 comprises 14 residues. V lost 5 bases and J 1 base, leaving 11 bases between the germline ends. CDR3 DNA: TGTGCCAGCAGCCCGTCGGGGGCGAACACTGAAGCTTTCTTT. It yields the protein CASSPSGANTEAFF.

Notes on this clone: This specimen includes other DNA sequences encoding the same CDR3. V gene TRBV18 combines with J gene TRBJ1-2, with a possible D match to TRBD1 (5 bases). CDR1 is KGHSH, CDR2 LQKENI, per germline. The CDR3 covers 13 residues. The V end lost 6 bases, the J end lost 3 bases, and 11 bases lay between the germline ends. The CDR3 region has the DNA TGTGCCAGCTCCCCCGGGACGGACTATGGCTACACCTTC. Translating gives CASSPGTDYGYTF.

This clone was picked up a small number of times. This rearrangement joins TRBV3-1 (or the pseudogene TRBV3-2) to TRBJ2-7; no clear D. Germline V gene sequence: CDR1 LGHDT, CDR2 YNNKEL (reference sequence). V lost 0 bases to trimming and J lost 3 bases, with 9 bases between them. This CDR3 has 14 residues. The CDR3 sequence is CASSQDEPGYEQYF. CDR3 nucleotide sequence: TGTGCCAGCAGCCAAGATGAACCGGGCTACGAGCAGTACTTC.

CDR3 sequence (DNA): TGCGCCAGCAGCCCGGACAACTATGGCTACACCTTC. Translated: CASSPDNYGYTF. The V call is TRBV5-1, the J call TRBJ1-2; no definite D call. The CDR3 sequence is 12 residues long. V was cut by 4 bases and J by 2 bases, with 6 bases left in between. Germline values: CDR1 SGHRS, CDR2 YFSETQ.

Written as DNA, the CDR3 is TGTGCCAGCAGTTCTTCTCCGGGACAGGGGACCGGGGAGCTGTTTTTT. As protein: CASSSSPGQGTGELFF. The V and J genes are TRBV28 and TRBJ2-2, with 10 bases fitting TRBD1. V shed 4 bases and J 5 bases; nucleotides not matched to a gene: 7. Per the germline V gene, CDR1 is MDHEN and CDR2 is SYDVKM. The CDR3 is 16 amino acids.

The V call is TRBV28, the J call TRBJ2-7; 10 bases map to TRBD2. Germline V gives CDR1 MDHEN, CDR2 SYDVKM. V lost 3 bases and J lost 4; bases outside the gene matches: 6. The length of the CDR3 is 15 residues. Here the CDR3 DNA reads TGTGCCAGCAGTTTCTCTTCTAGCGGGAGATACGAGCAGTACTTC. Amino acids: CASSFSSSGRYEQYF. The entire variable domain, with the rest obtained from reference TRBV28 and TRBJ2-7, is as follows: DVKVTQSSRYLVKRTGEKVFLECVQDMDHENMFWYRQDPGLGLRLIYFSYDVKMKEKGDIPEGYSVSREKKERFSLILESASTNQTSMYLCASSFSSSGRYEQYFGPGTRLTVT.

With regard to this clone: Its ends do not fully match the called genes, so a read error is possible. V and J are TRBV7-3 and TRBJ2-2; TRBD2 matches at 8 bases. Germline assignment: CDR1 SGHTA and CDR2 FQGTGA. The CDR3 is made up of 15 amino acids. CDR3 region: CASSVTSGNTGELFF. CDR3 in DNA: TGTGCCAGCAGCGTAACTAGCGGGAACACCGGGGAGCTGTTTTTT.

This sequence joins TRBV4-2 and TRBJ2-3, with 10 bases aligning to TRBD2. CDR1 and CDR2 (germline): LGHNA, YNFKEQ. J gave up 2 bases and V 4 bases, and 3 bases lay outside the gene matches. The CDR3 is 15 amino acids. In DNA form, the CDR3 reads TGTGCCAGCAGCCCTCTAGCGGGGGACACAGATACGCAGTATTTT. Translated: CASSPLAGDTDTQYF.

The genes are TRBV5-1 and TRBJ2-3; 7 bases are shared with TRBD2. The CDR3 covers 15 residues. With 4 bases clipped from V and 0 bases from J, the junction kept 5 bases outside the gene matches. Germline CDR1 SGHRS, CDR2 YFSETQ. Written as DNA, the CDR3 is TGCGCCAGCAGCACTAGCGCTTCTAGCACAGATACGCAGTATTTT. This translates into CASSTSASSTDTQYF.

DNA of the CDR3: TGTGCCAGCACCCCGGGACTACACCAAGAGACCCAGTACTTC. Translated, it gives CASTPGLHQETQYF. The V and J genes are TRBV9 and TRBJ2-5, with TRBD2 identical over 7 bases. Looked up from germline, CDR1 is SGDLS and CDR2 is YYNGEE. The CDR3 has 14 residues. The J segment lost 0 bases and the V segment lost 6 bases, leaving 5 bases of the junction unmatched.

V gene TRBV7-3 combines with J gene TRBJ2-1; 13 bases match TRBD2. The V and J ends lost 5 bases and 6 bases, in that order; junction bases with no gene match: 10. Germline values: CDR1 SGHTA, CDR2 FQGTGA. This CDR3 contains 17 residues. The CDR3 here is CASSPHGGTSGTNEQFF. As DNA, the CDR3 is TGTGCCAGCAGCCCCCACGGAGGGACTAGCGGGACCAATGAGCAGTTCTTC.

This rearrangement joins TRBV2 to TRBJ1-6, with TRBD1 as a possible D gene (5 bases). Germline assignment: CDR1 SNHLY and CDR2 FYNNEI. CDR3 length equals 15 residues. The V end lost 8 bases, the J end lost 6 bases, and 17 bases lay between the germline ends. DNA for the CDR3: TGTGCCAGCTTAGGGACTGATGCTTTTAATTCACCCCTCCACTTT. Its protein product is CASLGTDAFNSPLHF.

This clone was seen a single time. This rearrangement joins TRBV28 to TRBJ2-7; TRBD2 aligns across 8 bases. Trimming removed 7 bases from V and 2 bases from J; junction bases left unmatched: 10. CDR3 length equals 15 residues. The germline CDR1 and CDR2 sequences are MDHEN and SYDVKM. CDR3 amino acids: CASIGPVREAYEQYF. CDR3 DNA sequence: TGTGCCAGCATAGGTCCGGTGCGGGAGGCCTACGAGCAGTACTTC.

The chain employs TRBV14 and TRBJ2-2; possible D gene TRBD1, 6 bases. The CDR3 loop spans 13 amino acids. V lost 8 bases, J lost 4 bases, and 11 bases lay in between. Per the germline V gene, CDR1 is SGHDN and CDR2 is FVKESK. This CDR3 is CASLQGSTGELFF. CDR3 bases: TGTGCCAGCTTACAGGGCAGCACCGGGGAGCTGTTTTTT.

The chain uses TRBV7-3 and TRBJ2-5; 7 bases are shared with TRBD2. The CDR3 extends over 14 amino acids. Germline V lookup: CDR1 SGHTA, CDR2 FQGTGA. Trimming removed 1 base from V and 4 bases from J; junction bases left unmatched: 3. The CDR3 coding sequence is TGTGCCAGCAGCTTAAGAGGGACTACAGAGACCCAGTACTTC. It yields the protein CASSLRGTTETQYF.

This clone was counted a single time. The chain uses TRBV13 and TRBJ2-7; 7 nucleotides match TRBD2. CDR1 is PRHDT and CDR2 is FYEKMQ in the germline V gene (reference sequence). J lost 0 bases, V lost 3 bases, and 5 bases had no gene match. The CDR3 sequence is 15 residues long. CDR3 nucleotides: TGTGCCAGCAGCTTCAGAGGGAGGGCCTCCTACGAGCAGTACTTC. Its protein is CASSFRGRASYEQYF.

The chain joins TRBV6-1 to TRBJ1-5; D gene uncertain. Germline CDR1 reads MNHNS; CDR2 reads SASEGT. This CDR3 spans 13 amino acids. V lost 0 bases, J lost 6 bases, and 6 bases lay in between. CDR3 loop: CASSEALVQPQHF. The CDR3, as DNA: TGTGCCAGCAGTGAAGCGCTTGTTCAGCCCCAGCATTTT.

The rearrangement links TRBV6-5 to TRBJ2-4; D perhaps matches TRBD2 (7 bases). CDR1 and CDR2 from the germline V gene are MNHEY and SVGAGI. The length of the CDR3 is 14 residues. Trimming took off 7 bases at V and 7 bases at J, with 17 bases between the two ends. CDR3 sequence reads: CASTKDGGPNIQYF. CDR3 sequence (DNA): TGTGCCAGCACCAAGGACGGGGGGCCGAACATTCAGTACTTC.

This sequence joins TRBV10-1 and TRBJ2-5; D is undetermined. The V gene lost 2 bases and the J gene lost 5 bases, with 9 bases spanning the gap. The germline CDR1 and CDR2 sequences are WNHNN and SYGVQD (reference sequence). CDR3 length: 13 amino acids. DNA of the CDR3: TGCGCCAGCAGTGAGAACTCTGGGGAGACCCAGTACTTC. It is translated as CASSENSGETQYF.

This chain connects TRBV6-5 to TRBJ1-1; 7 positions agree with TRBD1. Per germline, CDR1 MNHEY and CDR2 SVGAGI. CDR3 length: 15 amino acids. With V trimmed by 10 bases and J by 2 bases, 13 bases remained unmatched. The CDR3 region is CAIGQGRGQNTEAFF. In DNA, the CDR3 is TGTGCCATCGGGCAGGGAAGGGGGCAAAACACTGAAGCTTTCTTT.

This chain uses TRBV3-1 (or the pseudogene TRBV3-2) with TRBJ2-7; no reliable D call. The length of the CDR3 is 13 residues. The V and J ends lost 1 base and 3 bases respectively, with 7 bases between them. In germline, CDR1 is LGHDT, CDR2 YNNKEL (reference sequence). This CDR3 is CASSQVPGYEQYF. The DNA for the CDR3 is TGTGCCAGCAGCCAAGTTCCAGGCTACGAGCAGTACTTC.

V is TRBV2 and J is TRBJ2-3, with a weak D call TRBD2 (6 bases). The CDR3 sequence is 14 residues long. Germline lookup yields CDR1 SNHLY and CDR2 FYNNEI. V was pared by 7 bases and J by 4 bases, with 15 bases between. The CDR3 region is CASTPGTGADTQYF. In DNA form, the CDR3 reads TGTGCCAGCACTCCCGGGACTGGGGCAGATACGCAGTATTTT.

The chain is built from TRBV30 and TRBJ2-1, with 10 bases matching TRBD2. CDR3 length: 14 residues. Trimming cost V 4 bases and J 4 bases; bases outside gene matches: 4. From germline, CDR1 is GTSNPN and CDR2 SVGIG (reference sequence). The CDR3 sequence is CAWIRTSGYNEQFF. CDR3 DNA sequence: TGTGCCTGGATAAGGACTAGCGGTTACAATGAGCAGTTCTTC. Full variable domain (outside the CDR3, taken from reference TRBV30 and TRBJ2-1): SQTIHQWPATLVQPVGSPLSLECTVEGTSNPNLYWYRQAAGRGLQLLFYSVGIGQISSEVPQNLSASRPQDRQFILSSKKLLLSDSGFYLCAWIRTSGYNEQFFGPGTRLTVL.

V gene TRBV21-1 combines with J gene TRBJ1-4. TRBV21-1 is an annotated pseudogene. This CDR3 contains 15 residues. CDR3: CASSLPTPLNEKLFF. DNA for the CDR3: TGTGCCAGCAGCCTCCCGACTCCCCTCAATGAAAAACTGTTTTTT.

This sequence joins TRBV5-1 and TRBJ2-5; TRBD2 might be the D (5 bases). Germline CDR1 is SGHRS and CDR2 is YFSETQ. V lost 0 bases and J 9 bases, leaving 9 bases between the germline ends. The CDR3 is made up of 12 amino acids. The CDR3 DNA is TGCGCCAGCAGCTTGGACCCCGGGGCCCAGTACTTC. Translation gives CASSLDPGAQYF.

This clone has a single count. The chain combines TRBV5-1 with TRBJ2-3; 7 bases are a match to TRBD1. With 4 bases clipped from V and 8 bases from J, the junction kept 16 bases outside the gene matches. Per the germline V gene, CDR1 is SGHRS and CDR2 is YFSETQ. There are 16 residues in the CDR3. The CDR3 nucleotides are TGCGCCAGCAGCCCCGAACCGGGACAGTCTGCTTCTACGCAGTATTTT. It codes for CASSPEPGQSASTQYF.

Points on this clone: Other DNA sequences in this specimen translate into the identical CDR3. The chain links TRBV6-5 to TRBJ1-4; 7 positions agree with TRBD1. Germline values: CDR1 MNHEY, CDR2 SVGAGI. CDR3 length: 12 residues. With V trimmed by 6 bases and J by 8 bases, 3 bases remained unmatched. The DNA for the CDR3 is TGTGCCAGCAGACAGGGGAGAGAAAAACTGTTTTTT. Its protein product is CASRQGREKLFF.